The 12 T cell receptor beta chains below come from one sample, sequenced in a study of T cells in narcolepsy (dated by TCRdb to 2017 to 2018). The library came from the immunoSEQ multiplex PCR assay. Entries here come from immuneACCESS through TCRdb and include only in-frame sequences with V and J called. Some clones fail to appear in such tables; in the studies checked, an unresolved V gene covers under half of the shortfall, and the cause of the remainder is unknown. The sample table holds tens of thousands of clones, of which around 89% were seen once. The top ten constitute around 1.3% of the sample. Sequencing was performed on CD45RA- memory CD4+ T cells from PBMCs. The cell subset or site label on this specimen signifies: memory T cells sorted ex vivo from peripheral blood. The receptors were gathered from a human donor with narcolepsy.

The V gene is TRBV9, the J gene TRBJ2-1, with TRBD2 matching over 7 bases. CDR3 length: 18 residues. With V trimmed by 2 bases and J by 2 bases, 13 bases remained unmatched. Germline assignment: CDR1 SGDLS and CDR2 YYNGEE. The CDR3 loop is CASSVGEVGGRTYNEQFF. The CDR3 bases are TGTGCCAGCAGCGTCGGGGAGGTGGGCGGGAGAACCTACAATGAGCAGTTCTTC. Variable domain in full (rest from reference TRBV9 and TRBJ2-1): DSGVTQTPKHLITATGQRVTLRCSPRSGDLSVYWYQQSLDQGLQFLIQYYNGEERAKGNILERFSAQQFPDLHSELNLSSLELGDSALYFCASSVGEVGGRTYNEQFFGPGTRLTVL.

CDR3 DNA: TGTGCCTGGAGTTCCCAGACAGGGGAGACTGAAGCTTTCTTT. Translated, it gives CAWSSQTGETEAFF. The chain recombines TRBV30 with TRBJ1-1, with 8 bases identical to TRBD1. The CDR3 has 14 amino acids. Per the germline V gene, CDR1 is GTSNPN and CDR2 is SVGIG (reference sequence). Trimming cost V 2 bases and J 5 bases; bases outside gene matches: 7.

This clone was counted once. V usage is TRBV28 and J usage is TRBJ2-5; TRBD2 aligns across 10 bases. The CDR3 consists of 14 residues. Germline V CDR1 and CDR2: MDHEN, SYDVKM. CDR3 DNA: TGTGGGGAGCGGGGGGGCCGTGTGAATGAGACCCAGTACTTC. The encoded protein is CGERGGRVNETQYF.

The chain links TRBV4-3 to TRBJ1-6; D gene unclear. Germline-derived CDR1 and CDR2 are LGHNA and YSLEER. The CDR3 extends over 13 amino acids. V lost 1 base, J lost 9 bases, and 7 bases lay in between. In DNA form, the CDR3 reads TGCGCCAGCAGCCAAGTTGAGGGTTCACCCCTCCACTTT. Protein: CASSQVEGSPLHF.

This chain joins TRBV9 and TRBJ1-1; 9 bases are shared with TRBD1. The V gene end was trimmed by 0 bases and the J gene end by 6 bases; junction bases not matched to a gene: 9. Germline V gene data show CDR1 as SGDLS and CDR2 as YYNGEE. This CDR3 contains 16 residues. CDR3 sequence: CASSVVSTGGSAEAFF. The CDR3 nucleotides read TGTGCCAGCAGCGTAGTCTCGACAGGGGGGTCGGCTGAAGCTTTCTTT.

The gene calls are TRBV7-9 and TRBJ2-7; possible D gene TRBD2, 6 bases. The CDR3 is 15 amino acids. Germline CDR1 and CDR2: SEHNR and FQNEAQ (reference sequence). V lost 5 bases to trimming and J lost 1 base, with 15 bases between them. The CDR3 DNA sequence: TGTGCCAGCAGCGAGCCTGGGAGGACATCCTACGAGCAGTACTTC. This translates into CASSEPGRTSYEQYF.

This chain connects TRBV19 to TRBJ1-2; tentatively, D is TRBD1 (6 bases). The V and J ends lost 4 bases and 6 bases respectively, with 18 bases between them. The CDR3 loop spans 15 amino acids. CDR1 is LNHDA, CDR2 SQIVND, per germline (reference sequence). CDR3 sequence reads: CASSTRRGGGDGYTF. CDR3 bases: TGTGCCAGTAGTACCCGCAGAGGTGGGGGCGATGGCTACACCTTC.

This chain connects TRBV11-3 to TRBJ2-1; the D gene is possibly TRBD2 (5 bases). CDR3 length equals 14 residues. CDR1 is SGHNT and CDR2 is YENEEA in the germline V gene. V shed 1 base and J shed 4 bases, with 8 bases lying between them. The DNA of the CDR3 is TGTGCCAGCAGCTTAGTTTCGGGATACAATGAGCAGTTCTTC. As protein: CASSLVSGYNEQFF. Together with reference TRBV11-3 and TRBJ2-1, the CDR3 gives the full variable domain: EAGVVQSPRYKIIEKKQPVAFWCNPISGHNTLYWYLQNLGQGPELLIRYENEEAVDDSQLPKDRFSAERLKGVDSTLKIQPAELGDSAVYLCASSLVSGYNEQFFGPGTRLTVL.

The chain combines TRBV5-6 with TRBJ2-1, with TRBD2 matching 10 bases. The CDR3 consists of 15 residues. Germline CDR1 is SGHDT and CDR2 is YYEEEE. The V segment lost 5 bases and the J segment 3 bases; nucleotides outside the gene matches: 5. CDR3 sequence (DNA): TGTGCCAGCAGTGGTTGGACTAGCGGCTACAATGAGCAGTTCTTC. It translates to CASSGWTSGYNEQFF.

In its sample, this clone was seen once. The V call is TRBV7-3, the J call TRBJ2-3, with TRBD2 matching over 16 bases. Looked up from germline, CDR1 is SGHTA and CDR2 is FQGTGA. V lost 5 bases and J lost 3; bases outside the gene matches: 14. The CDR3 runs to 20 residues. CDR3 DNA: TGTGCCAGCAGCCCTCATATTGGGGGACTAGCGGGAGGGATGACAGATACGCAGTATTTT. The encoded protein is CASSPHIGGLAGGMTDTQYF.

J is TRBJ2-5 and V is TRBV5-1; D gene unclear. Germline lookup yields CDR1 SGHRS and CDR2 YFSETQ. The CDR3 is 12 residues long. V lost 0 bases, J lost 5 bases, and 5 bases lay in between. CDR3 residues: CASSLAKETQYF. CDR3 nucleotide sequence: TGCGCCAGCAGCTTGGCCAAGGAGACCCAGTACTTC.

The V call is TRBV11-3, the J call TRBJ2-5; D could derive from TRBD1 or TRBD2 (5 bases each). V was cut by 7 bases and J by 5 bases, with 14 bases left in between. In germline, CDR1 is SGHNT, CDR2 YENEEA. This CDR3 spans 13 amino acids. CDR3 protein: CASTPGDRETQYF. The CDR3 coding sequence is TGTGCCAGCACGCCCGGGGACCGGGAGACCCAGTACTTC.